This is a list of T cell receptor beta chains from one sample in a study of identical twins. In TCRdb, the 5' RACE reads were re-called with MiXCR into one record per CDR3 protein. In the table there are about 200,000 distinct CDR3 sequences, over 5.5% of which are singletons. The same sample was also used in a study of T cells expressing NK-cell markers.

The specimen was CD8+ T cells sorted from blood. These receptor sequences come from a woman under 30 in good health. Each CDR3 is given with its conserved first and last residue. D genes are given only for firm matches. Not all rows give a size; the values are once, few, many and, for expanded clones, a class.

d_call: TRBD1
j_call: TRBJ2-7
clone_size: many
v_call: TRBV7-9
cdr3_nt: TGTGCCAGCAGCTTAGCCGGGGACAGTGGGCACTTC
cdr3_aa: CASSLAGDSGHF

d_call: -
j_call: TRBJ2-1
clone_size: many
v_call: TRBV6-5
cdr3_nt: TGTGCCAGCAGTTACGGGACCCACAATGAGCAGTTCTTC
cdr3_aa: CASSYGTHNEQFF

d_call: TRBD2
j_call: TRBJ2-7
clone_size: many
v_call: TRBV20-1
cdr3_nt: TGCAGTGCTAGAGATCTAGTCGGGCGGGAGGGACCTTACGAGCAGTACTTC
cdr3_aa: CSARDLVGREGPYEQYF

d_call: -
j_call: TRBJ2-1
clone_size: few
v_call: TRBV9
cdr3_nt: TGTGCCAGCAGCGACCAACGCCAGGGACCCAATGAGCAGTTCTTC
cdr3_aa: CASSDQRQGPNEQFF

d_call: TRBD1
j_call: TRBJ2-3
clone_size: many
v_call: TRBV9
cdr3_nt: TGTGCCATCTTTCTTACAGGGGACGCGGAGGCTCCGGAAGATACGCAGTATTTT
cdr3_aa: CAIFLTGDAEAPEDTQYF

d_call: -
j_call: TRBJ2-5
clone_size: -
v_call: TRBV7-9
cdr3_nt: TGTGCCAGCCGCCGGGGGACACCCCAAGAGACCCAGTACTTC
cdr3_aa: CASRRGTPQETQYF

d_call: -
j_call: TRBJ2-3
clone_size: many
v_call: TRBV12-3/TRBV12-4
cdr3_nt: TGTGCCAGCACCGTGGGGGGATACACAGATACGCAGTATTTT
cdr3_aa: CASTVGGYTDTQYF

d_call: TRBD2
j_call: TRBJ2-3
clone_size: few
v_call: TRBV20-1
cdr3_nt: TGCAGTGCTAGAGTGCCGTTTGGGCTAGCGGCGCAGTATTTT
cdr3_aa: CSARVPFGLAAQYF

d_call: -
j_call: TRBJ2-2
clone_size: many
v_call: TRBV7-9
cdr3_nt: TGTGCCATCTTGGGCGGGGAGCTGTTTTTT
cdr3_aa: CAILGGELFF

d_call: -
j_call: TRBJ2-3
clone_size: -
v_call: TRBV20-1
cdr3_nt: TGCAGTGCTAGAGATTACGAGCGGAGCACAGATACGCAGTATTTT
cdr3_aa: CSARDYERSTDTQYF

d_call: TRBD1
j_call: TRBJ2-1
clone_size: -
v_call: TRBV11-2
cdr3_nt: TGTGCCAGCAGCTCGGACAGGGGGCCTGACATATACTACAATGAGCAGTTCTTC
cdr3_aa: CASSSDRGPDIYYNEQFF

d_call: -
j_call: TRBJ2-7
clone_size: many
v_call: TRBV13
cdr3_nt: TGTGCCAGCAGCTCCGGAAGAGCCTCCTACGAGCAGTACTTC
cdr3_aa: CASSSGRASYEQYF

d_call: -
j_call: TRBJ1-1
clone_size: -
v_call: TRBV10-1
cdr3_nt: TGCGCCAGCAGTGAACGGAGGGGGATGAACACTGAAGCTTTCTTT
cdr3_aa: CASSERRGMNTEAFF

d_call: -
j_call: TRBJ1-1
clone_size: few
v_call: TRBV7-6
cdr3_nt: TGTGCCAGCAGCCGTGGGACAAAGGGATCGGGGACTGAAGCTTTCTTT
cdr3_aa: CASSRGTKGSGTEAFF

d_call: -
j_call: TRBJ2-1
clone_size: few
v_call: TRBV12-3/TRBV12-4
cdr3_nt: TGTGCCAGCCACGCGGGCCTCACCTACAATGAGCAGTTCTTC
cdr3_aa: CASHAGLTYNEQFF

d_call: TRBD1
j_call: TRBJ1-5
clone_size: -
v_call: TRBV7-8
cdr3_nt: TGTGCCAGCAGCCCCTCGACAGGGGCTCAGCCCCAGCATTTT
cdr3_aa: CASSPSTGAQPQHF

d_call: -
j_call: TRBJ2-6
clone_size: few
v_call: TRBV19
cdr3_nt: TGTGCCAGTAGTATTTTTGGGAGAAATTCTGGGGCCAACGTCCTGACTTTC
cdr3_aa: CASSIFGRNSGANVLTF

d_call: TRBD2
j_call: TRBJ2-3
clone_size: -
v_call: TRBV6-2/TRBV6-3
cdr3_nt: TGTGCCAGCAGTTACGGGCGGGAGTCAGATACGCAGTATTTT
cdr3_aa: CASSYGRESDTQYF

d_call: -
j_call: TRBJ1-2
clone_size: -
v_call: TRBV6-6
cdr3_nt: TGTGCCAGCGGAGAGGGCTACACCTTC
cdr3_aa: CASGEGYTF

d_call: -
j_call: TRBJ1-1
clone_size: few
v_call: TRBV7-6
cdr3_nt: TGTGCCAGCAGCTTAGCGGAGAACACTGAAGCTTTCTTT
cdr3_aa: CASSLAENTEAFF

d_call: -
j_call: TRBJ2-2
clone_size: few
v_call: TRBV9
cdr3_nt: TGTGCCAGCAGCGCCCCGAGGGAGCGGTTCAACACCGGGGAGCTGTTTTTT
cdr3_aa: CASSAPRERFNTGELFF

d_call: -
j_call: TRBJ1-2
clone_size: -
v_call: TRBV20-1
cdr3_nt: TGCAGTGCTAGAGATGATATAACGGGGTTGAGCTATGGCTACACCTTC
cdr3_aa: CSARDDITGLSYGYTF

d_call: -
j_call: TRBJ2-1
clone_size: few
v_call: TRBV7-6
cdr3_nt: TGTGCCAGCAGCTTAGGGATTGGGGGAAAGCAGTTCTTC
cdr3_aa: CASSLGIGGKQFF

d_call: -
j_call: TRBJ1-6
clone_size: -
v_call: TRBV9
cdr3_nt: TGTGCCAGCAGCAAAGAGGGGGGTGATAATTCACCCCTCCACTTT
cdr3_aa: CASSKEGGDNSPLHF

d_call: TRBD2
j_call: TRBJ2-5
clone_size: few
v_call: TRBV12-3/TRBV12-4
cdr3_nt: TGTGCCAGCACGGGGACTAGCGGGGGGGCACGCCAAGAGACCCAGTACTTC
cdr3_aa: CASTGTSGGARQETQYF

d_call: -
j_call: TRBJ2-7
clone_size: many
v_call: TRBV20-1
cdr3_nt: TGCAGTGCTAGGACAGGTAGCTCCTACGAGCAGTACTTC
cdr3_aa: CSARTGSSYEQYF

d_call: -
j_call: TRBJ2-7
clone_size: few
v_call: TRBV6-1
cdr3_nt: TGTGCCAGCAGTAGGGACGGGACCTACGAGCAGTACTTC
cdr3_aa: CASSRDGTYEQYF

d_call: TRBD1
j_call: TRBJ2-1
clone_size: -
v_call: TRBV11-3
cdr3_nt: TGTGCCAGCAGCTCACAGGGGAATGAGCAGTTCTTC
cdr3_aa: CASSSQGNEQFF

d_call: TRBD2
j_call: TRBJ2-5
clone_size: -
v_call: TRBV7-7
cdr3_nt: TGTGCTAGCAGCACCGGGACTAGCGGGGGGGACCAAGAGACCCAGTACTTC
cdr3_aa: CASSTGTSGGDQETQYF

d_call: -
j_call: TRBJ2-1
clone_size: few
v_call: TRBV7-9
cdr3_nt: TGTGCCGGGGGCGAGGCCCCACCGCCCTACAATGAGCAGTTCTTC
cdr3_aa: CAGGEAPPPYNEQFF

d_call: -
j_call: TRBJ1-2
clone_size: few
v_call: TRBV11-2
cdr3_nt: TGTGCCAGCAGCTTTGAGAGGAACTATGGCTACACCTTC
cdr3_aa: CASSFERNYGYTF

d_call: -
j_call: TRBJ2-3
clone_size: -
v_call: TRBV20-1
cdr3_nt: TGCAGTGCTAGAGTCAAGGCTTCGTCAATAGAGACGCAGTATTTT
cdr3_aa: CSARVKASSIETQYF

d_call: TRBD2
j_call: TRBJ2-1
clone_size: -
v_call: TRBV5-4
cdr3_nt: TGTGCCAGCAGCTTGAAAGCGACCGGGACTAGAGACGAGCAGTTCTTC
cdr3_aa: CASSLKATGTRDEQFF

d_call: -
j_call: TRBJ2-3
clone_size: -
v_call: TRBV18
cdr3_nt: TGTGCCAGCTCACCACCGGGGCGGTTCTCAGGGGATACGCAGTATTTT
cdr3_aa: CASSPPGRFSGDTQYF

d_call: -
j_call: TRBJ2-3
clone_size: few
v_call: TRBV10-3
cdr3_nt: TGTGCCATCAGGCCGGGGGCTGCGCAAGATACGCAGTATTTT
cdr3_aa: CAIRPGAAQDTQYF

d_call: -
j_call: TRBJ2-2
clone_size: -
v_call: TRBV3-1
cdr3_nt: TGTGCCAGCAGCGTCCGGGACACTGCGAACACCGGGGAGCTGTTTTTT
cdr3_aa: CASSVRDTANTGELFF

d_call: -
j_call: TRBJ2-7
clone_size: many
v_call: TRBV12-3/TRBV12-4
cdr3_nt: TGTGCCAGCGCCTTACTCCCCTACGAGCAGTACTTC
cdr3_aa: CASALLPYEQYF

d_call: -
j_call: TRBJ2-1
clone_size: many
v_call: TRBV12-3/TRBV12-4
cdr3_nt: TGTGCCAGCAGTTCAAGTCGGGATGAGCAGTTCTTC
cdr3_aa: CASSSSRDEQFF

d_call: TRBD1
j_call: TRBJ1-2
clone_size: many
v_call: TRBV7-8
cdr3_nt: TGTGCCAGCAGCACACGGACAGGATGGGATGGCTACACCTTC
cdr3_aa: CASSTRTGWDGYTF

d_call: -
j_call: TRBJ1-6
clone_size: few
v_call: TRBV4-1
cdr3_nt: TGCGCCAGCAGCCAAGATGGAGCGTCACCCCTCCACTTT
cdr3_aa: CASSQDGASPLHF

d_call: -
j_call: TRBJ2-3
clone_size: many
v_call: TRBV12-3/TRBV12-4
cdr3_nt: TGTGCCAGCAGTTTGGTCACTAGCACAGATACGCAGTATTTT
cdr3_aa: CASSLVTSTDTQYF

d_call: -
j_call: TRBJ1-1
clone_size: many
v_call: TRBV12-3/TRBV12-4
cdr3_nt: TGTGCCAGCAGGCTTGGCCCCAGGGCGAACACTGAAGCTTTCTTT
cdr3_aa: CASRLGPRANTEAFF

d_call: -
j_call: TRBJ1-2
clone_size: -
v_call: TRBV20-1
cdr3_nt: TGCAGTGCCGCCTTTTGTTGGGGCCTGTGTGGCTACACCTTC
cdr3_aa: CSAAFCWGLCGYTF

d_call: -
j_call: TRBJ2-1
clone_size: -
v_call: TRBV3-1
cdr3_nt: TGTGCCAGCAGCCAAGATAGGGGAGCTAATCATGAGCAGTTCTTC
cdr3_aa: CASSQDRGANHEQFF

d_call: -
j_call: TRBJ1-2
clone_size: few
v_call: TRBV12-3/TRBV12-4
cdr3_nt: TGTGCCAGCAGTCACAGACAGAATCATGACTATGGCTACACCTTC
cdr3_aa: CASSHRQNHDYGYTF

d_call: TRBD1
j_call: TRBJ1-5
clone_size: few
v_call: TRBV5-6
cdr3_nt: TGTGCCAGCAGCATCGGGACAGGGGACCAGCCCCAGCATTTT
cdr3_aa: CASSIGTGDQPQHF